The source of this T cell receptor beta chain is a study of CD8+ T cells in alopecia areata. Study-level background: Tofacitinib ran 6 to 18 months, followed by 6 months off drug.

Findings of the study overall: It was lesional scalp, especially alopecia totalis/universalis, that showed higher clonality than normal scalp.

The CDR3 spans 12 residues. Germline V gene data show CDR1 as GTSNPN and CDR2 as SVGIG (reference sequence). Trimming removed 2 bases at V and 6 bases at J, with 10 bases between. As for this clone: What it recognizes is unknown.

Investigators isolated RNA and reverse transcribed it into cDNA to act as the sequencing template. Libraries were prepared by immunoSEQ multiplex PCR; TCRdb keeps only in-frame clonotypes and omits some of them. Among roughly 250,000 clones, 65% to 70% were seen once, and the ten largest hold approximately 1.2%. The chain links TRBV30 to TRBJ2-5, with D perhaps matching TRBD2 (6 bases). This specimen was CD4+ T cells sorted from blood, taken at week 0. The receptor's source is a human donor with alopecia areata. The CDR3 loop reads CAWSLARQTQYF. The CDR3 coding sequence is TGTGCCTGGAGTCTAGCGCGGCAGACCCAGTACTTC.